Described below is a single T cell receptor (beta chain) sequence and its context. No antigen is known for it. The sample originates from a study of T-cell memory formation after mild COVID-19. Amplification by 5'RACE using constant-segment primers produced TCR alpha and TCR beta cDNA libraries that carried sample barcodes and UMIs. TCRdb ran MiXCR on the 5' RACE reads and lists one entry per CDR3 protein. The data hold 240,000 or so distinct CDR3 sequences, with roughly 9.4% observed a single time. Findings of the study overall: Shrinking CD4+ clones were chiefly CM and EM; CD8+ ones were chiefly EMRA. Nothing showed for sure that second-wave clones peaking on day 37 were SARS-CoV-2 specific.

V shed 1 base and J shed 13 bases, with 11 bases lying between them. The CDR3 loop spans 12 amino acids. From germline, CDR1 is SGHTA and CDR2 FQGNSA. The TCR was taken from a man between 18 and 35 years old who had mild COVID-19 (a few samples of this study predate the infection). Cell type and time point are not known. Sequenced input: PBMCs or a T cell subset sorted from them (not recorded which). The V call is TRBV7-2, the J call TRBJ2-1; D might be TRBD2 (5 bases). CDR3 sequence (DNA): TGTGCCAGCAGCTTAGGAGGGCAGAAACAGTTCTTC. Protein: CASSLGGQKQFF.